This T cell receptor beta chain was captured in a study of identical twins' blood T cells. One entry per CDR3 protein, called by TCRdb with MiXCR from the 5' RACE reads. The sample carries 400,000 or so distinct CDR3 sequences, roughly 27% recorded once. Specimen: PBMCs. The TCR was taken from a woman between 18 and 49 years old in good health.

The DNA for the CDR3 is TGTGCCAGCAGGATAGCGGGCTTCTCCTACGAGCAGTACTTC. As protein: CASRIAGFSYEQYF. V and J are TRBV12-3 or TRBV12-4 and TRBJ2-7; TRBD2 agrees at 7 bases. The CDR3 runs to 14 residues. Trimming cost V 6 bases and J 0 bases; bases outside gene matches: 5.